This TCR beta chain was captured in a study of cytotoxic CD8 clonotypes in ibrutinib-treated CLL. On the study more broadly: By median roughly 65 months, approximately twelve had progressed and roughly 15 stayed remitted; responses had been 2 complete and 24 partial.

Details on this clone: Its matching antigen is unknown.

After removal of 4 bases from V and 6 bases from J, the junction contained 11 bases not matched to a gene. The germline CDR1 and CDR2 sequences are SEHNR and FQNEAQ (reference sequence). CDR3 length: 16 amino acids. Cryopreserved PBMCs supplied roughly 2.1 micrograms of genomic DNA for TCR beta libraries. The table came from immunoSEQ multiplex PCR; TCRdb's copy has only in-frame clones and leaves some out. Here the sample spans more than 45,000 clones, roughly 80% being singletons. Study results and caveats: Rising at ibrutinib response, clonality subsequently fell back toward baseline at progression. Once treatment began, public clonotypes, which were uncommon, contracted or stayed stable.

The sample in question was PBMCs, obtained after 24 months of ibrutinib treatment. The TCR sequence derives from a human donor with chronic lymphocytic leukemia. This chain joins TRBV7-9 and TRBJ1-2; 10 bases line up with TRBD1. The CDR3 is CASSSSGRQGADGYTF. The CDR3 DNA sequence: TGTGCCAGCAGCTCTAGTGGGAGACAGGGGGCAGATGGCTACACCTTC.